This TCR beta chain was obtained from a study of shared clonotypes between healthy human individuals. The germline CDR1 and CDR2 sequences are SGHRS and YFSETQ. This CDR3 spans 14 amino acids. Trimming cost V 3 bases and J 3 bases; bases outside gene matches: 6. Overall study findings and caveats: Larger estimated richness was generally seen in naive subsets than in memory subsets.

Selected positively for CCR7 and CD45RO-negative, naive CD8 cells excluded terminally differentiated effector memory CD45RA+ cells. Only in-frame clones appear in the TCRdb table, and some are missing; sequencing was by immunoSEQ multiplex PCR. The sample records approximately 1.9 million clones, just under 95% being singletons. With regard to this clone: The antigen is unknown.

The chain carries TRBV5-1 and TRBJ2-7; 7 bases match TRBD1. The specimen was naive CD8+ T cells from PBMCs. This TCR was recovered from a man between 18 and 29 years old in good health. Some clones in this sample may be carry-over from other donors' samples. The CDR3 is CASSWGQRGYEQYF. The CDR3 DNA follows: TGCGCCAGCAGCTGGGGACAGAGAGGCTACGAGCAGTACTTC.